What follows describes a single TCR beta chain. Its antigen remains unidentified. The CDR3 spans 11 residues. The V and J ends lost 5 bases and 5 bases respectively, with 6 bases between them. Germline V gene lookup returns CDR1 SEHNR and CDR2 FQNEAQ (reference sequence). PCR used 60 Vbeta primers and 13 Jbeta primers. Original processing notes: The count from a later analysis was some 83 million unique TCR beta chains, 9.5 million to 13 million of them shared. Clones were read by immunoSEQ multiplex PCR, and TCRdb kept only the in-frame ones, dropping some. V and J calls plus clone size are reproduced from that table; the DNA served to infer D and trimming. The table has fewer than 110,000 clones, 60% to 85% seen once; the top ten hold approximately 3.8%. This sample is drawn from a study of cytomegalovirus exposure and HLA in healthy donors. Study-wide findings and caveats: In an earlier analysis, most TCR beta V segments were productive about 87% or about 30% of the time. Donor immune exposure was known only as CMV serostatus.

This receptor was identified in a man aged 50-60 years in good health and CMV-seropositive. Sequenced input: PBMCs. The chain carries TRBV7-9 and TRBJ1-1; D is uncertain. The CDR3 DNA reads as TGTGCCAGCAGCGCGGAGACTGAAGCTTTCTTT. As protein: CASSAETEAFF.